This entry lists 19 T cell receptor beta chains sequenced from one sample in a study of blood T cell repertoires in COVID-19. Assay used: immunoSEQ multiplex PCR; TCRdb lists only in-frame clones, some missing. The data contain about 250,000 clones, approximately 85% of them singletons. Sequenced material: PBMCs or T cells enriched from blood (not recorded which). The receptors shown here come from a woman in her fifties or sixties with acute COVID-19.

The CDR3 region has the DNA TGTGCCAGCAGTTGGAACAGGGATAGCAATCAGCCCCAGCATTTT. Translation gives CASSWNRDSNQPQHF. The V gene is TRBV6-5, the J gene TRBJ1-5, with D perhaps matching TRBD1 (6 bases). V gave up 4 bases and J gave up 0 bases, with 10 bases separating them. This CDR3 has 15 amino acids. The V gene's germline CDR1 is MNHEY and CDR2 SVGAGI.

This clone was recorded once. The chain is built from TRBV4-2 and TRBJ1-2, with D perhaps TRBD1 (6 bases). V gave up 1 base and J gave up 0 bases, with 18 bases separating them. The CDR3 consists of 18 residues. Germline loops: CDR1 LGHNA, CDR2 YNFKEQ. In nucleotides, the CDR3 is TGTGCCAGCAGCCAAGGGGAGGGCAGGGGACTTACTAACTATGGCTACACCTTC. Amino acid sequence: CASSQGEGRGLTNYGYTF.

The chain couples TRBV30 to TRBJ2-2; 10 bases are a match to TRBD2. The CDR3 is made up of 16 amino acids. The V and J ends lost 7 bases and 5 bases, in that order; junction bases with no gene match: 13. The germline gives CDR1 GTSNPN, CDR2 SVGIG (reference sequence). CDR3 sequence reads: CAFSGGAFTITGELFF. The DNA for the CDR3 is TGTGCCTTCAGCGGGGGGGCCTTCACTATTACCGGGGAGCTGTTTTTT.

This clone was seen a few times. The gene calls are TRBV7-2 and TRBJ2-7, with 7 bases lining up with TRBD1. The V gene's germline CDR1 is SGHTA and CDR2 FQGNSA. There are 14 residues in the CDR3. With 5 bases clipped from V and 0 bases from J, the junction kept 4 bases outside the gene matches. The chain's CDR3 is CASSPGQSSYEQYF. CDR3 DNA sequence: TGTGCCAGCAGCCCGGGACAGAGCTCCTACGAGCAGTACTTC.

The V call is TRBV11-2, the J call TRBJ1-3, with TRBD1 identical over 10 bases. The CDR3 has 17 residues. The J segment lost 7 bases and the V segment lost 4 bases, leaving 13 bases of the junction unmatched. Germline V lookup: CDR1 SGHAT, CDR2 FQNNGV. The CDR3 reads CASSSPTRDRGRNTIYF. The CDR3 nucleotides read TGTGCCAGCAGCTCCCCCACCCGGGACAGGGGTAGGAACACCATATATTTT.

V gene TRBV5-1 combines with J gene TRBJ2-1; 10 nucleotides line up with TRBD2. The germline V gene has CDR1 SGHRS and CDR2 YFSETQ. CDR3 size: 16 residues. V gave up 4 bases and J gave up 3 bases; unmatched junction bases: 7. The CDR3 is CASSPTSGAFYNEQFF. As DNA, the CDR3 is TGCGCCAGCAGCCCCACTAGCGGGGCGTTCTACAATGAGCAGTTCTTC.

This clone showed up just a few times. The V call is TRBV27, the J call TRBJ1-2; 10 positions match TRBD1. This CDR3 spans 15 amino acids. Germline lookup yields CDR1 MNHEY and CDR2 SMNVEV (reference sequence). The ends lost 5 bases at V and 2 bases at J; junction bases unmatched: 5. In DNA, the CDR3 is TGTGCCAGCAGTACCTCGACAGGGGGCAACTATGGCTACACCTTC. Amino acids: CASSTSTGGNYGYTF.

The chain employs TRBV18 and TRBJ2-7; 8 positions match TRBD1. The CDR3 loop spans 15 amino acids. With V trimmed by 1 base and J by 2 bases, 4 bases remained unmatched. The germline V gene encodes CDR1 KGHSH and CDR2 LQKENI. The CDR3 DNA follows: TGTGCCAGCTCACCACGGGACAGGACCGCCTACGAGCAGTACTTC. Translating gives CASSPRDRTAYEQYF. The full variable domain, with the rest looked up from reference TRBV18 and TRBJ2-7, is NAGVMQNPRHLVRRRGQEARLRCSPMKGHSHVYWYRQLPEEGLKFMVYLQKENIIDESGMPKERFSAEFPKEGPSILRIQQVVRGDSAAYFCASSPRDRTAYEQYFGPGTRLTVT.

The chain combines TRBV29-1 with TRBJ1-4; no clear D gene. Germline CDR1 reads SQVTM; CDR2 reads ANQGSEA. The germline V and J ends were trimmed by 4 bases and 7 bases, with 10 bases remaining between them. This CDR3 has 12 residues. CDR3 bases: TGCAGCGTTGGAGCGGGCGGTGAAAAACTGTTTTTT. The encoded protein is CSVGAGGEKLFF.

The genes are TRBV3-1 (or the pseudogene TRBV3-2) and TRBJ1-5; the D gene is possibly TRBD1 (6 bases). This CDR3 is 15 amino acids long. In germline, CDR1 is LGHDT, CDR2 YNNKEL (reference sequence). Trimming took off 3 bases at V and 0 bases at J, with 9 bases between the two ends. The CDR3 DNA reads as TGTGCCAGCAGCCAGGGGACAATTAGCAATCAGCCCCAGCATTTT. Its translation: CASSQGTISNQPQHF.

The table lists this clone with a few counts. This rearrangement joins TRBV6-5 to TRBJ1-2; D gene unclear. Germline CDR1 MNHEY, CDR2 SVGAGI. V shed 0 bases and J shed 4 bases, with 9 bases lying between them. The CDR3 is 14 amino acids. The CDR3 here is CASSYSRPSYGYTF. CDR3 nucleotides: TGTGCCAGCAGTTACTCGAGGCCAAGCTATGGCTACACCTTC.

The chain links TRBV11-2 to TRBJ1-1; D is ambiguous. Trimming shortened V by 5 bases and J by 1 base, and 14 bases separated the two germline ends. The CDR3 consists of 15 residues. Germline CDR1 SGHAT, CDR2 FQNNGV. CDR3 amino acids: CASSNRGSPNTEAFF. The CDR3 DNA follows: TGTGCCAGCAGCAACCGAGGGAGCCCGAACACTGAAGCTTTCTTT.

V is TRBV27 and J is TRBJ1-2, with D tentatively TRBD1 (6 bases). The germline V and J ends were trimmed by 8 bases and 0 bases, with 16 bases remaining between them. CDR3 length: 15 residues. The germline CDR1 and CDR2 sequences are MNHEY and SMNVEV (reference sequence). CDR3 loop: CASGRDTSANYGYTF. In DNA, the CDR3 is TGTGCCAGCGGCCGGGACACATCAGCTAACTATGGCTACACCTTC.

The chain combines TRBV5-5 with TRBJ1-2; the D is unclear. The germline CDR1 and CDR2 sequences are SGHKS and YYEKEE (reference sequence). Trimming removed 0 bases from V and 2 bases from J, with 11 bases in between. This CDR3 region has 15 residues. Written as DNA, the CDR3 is TGTGCCAGCAGCTTGGCCAGTGGGCAGAACTATGGCTACACCTTC. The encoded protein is CASSLASGQNYGYTF. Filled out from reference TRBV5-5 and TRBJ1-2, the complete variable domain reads DAGVTQSPTHLIKTRGQQVTLRCSPISGHKSVSWYQQVLGQGPQFIFQYYEKEERGRGNFPDRFSARQFPNYSSELNVNALLLGDSALYLCASSLASGQNYGYTFGSGTRLTVV.

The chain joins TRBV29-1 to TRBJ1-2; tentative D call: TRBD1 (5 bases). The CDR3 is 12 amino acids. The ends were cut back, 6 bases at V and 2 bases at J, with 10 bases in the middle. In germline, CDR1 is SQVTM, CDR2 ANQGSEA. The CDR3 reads CSVTVLNYGYTF. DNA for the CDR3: TGCAGCGTGACAGTTCTAAACTATGGCTACACCTTC.

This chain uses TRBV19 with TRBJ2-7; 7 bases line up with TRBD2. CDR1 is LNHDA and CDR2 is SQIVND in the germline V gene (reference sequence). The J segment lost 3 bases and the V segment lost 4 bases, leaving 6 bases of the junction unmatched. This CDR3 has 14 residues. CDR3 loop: CASSNRASGYEQYF. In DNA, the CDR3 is TGTGCCAGTAGTAATAGGGCTAGCGGCTACGAGCAGTACTTC.

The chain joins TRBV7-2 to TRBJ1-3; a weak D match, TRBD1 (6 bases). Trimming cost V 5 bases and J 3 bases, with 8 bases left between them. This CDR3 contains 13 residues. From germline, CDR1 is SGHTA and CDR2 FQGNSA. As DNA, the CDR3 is TGTGCCAGCAGCAAGGACAGTGGAAACACCATATATTTT. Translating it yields CASSKDSGNTIYF.

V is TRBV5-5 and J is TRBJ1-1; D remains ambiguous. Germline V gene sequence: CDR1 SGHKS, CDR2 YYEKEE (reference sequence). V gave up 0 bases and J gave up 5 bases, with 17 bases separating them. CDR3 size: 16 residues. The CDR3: CASSLGYGFDGTEAFF. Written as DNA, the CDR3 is TGTGCCAGCAGCTTGGGGTACGGTTTCGATGGTACTGAAGCTTTCTTT.

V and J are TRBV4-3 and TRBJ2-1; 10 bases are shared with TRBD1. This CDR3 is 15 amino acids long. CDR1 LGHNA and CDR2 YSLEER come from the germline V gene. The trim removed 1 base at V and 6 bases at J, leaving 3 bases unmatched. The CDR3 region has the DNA TGCGCCAGCAGCCAAGTTGGGACAGGGGTCAATGAGCAGTTCTTC. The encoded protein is CASSQVGTGVNEQFF.